This T cell receptor beta chain originates from a study of identical twins. Study-level points and caveats: A lower insertion count was a feature of abundant cord blood beta clonotypes, with no such feature in memory repertoires. Invariant T cells like MAIT and iNKT could partly confound the zero-insertion analyses. Conclusions relied on cross-sectional statistical analysis, not following the same donors.

cDNA carried unique molecular identifiers, and a universal primer site was added by template switching. TCRdb re-analysed the 5' RACE reads in MiXCR, keeping a single row per CDR3 protein. Altogether hundreds of thousands of distinct CDR3 sequences are present, about 7.1% being singletons, with the ten largest covering around 1.6%. This clonotype was seen at least ten times. Its antigen remains unidentified. These same records also appear under a second study, on yellow fever vaccine responses in identical twins.

The source material was PBMCs. The source is a woman aged 18-35 years in good health.

The CDR3 loop is CATSSAGIYNEQFF. The CDR3 DNA reads as TGTGCCACCAGCTCGGCAGGTATCTACAATGAGCAGTTCTTC. The chain combines TRBV15 with TRBJ2-1; the D is unclear. Trimming shortened V by 5 bases and J by 3 bases, and 11 bases separated the two germline ends. The CDR3 has 14 amino acids. Germline CDR1 reads LNHNV; CDR2 reads YYDKDF (reference sequence).